A selection of T cell receptor beta chains follows, all from one sample in a study of cytomegalovirus exposure and HLA in healthy donors. Measured with immunoSEQ multiplex PCR; TCRdb has only the in-frame clones, and not every one. The data show 150,000 to 200,000 clones, roughly 86% seen once. Source material: PBMCs. The source is a woman between 18 and 29 years old in good health and CMV-seronegative. The CDR3 runs from the conserved cysteine through the conserved F or W. The order of the fields is V gene, clone size, D gene, J gene, CDR3 protein, CDR3 DNA. D genes are given only for firm matches. Some rows mark clone size as missing; the rest say once, few, many or name a class of expanded clone.

TRBV7-9	-	-	TRBJ2-7	CASSLQLVGVTYEQYF	TGTGCCAGCAGCTTACAGTTGGTAGGGGTAACCTACGAGCAGTACTTC
TRBV19	-	TRBD1	TRBJ1-1	CASIGQGARAFF	TGTGCCAGCATCGGACAGGGGGCAAGAGCTTTCTTT
TRBV6-1	-	-	TRBJ1-2	CASSDAGNGYTF	TGTGCCAGCAGTGATGCAGGGAATGGCTACACCTTC
TRBV5-1	-	-	TRBJ2-1	CASSSGGAQDEQFF	TGCGCCAGCAGCTCTGGGGGGGCCCAGGACGAGCAGTTCTTC
TRBV27	few	TRBD1	TRBJ2-6	CASSSQTGGSSGANVLTF	TGTGCCAGCAGTTCCCAGACAGGGGGAAGCTCTGGGGCCAACGTCCTGACTTTC
TRBV7-9	-	-	TRBJ2-1	CASSPTTGSNEQFF	TGTGCCAGCAGCCCTACCACAGGGTCCAATGAGCAGTTCTTC
TRBV5-1	-	-	TRBJ2-7	CASGVGQGYEQYF	TGCGCCAGCGGAGTGGGACAAGGCTACGAGCAGTACTTC
TRBV7-3	once	TRBD2	TRBJ2-2	CASSSQRGANTGELFF	TGTGCCAGCAGCTCCCAGCGGGGCGCGAACACCGGGGAGCTGTTTTTT
TRBV11-2	-	-	TRBJ2-7	CASTVIEGQDYEQYF	TGTGCCAGCACCGTAATAGAGGGACAAGACTACGAGCAGTACTTC
TRBV6-6	-	TRBD1	TRBJ2-6	CASSYARGLGANVLTF	TGTGCCAGCAGTTACGCGAGGGGGCTTGGGGCCAACGTCCTGACTTTC
TRBV27	-	TRBD2	TRBJ2-1	CASSFRPMAGVGNEQFF	TGTGCCAGCAGTTTCCGCCCCATGGCGGGAGTGGGAAATGAGCAGTTCTTC
TRBV10-3	-	TRBD1	TRBJ1-5	CAISPGTGNQPQHF	TGTGCCATCAGCCCCGGGACAGGAAATCAGCCCCAGCATTTT
TRBV6-1	-	TRBD1	TRBJ2-3	CATTGGITDTQYF	TGTGCCACGACAGGGGGCATTACAGATACGCAGTATTTT
TRBV11-2	-	-	TRBJ2-2	CASSLRVGGTGELFF	TGTGCCAGCAGCCTGCGGGTAGGCGGCACCGGGGAGCTGTTTTTT
TRBV11-2	-	TRBD2	TRBJ2-3	CASRGVGIAGHTDTQYF	TGTGCCAGCAGGGGGGTTGGGATAGCGGGGCACACAGATACGCAGTATTTT
TRBV2	-	-	TRBJ2-1	CASSGYRAGFNEQFF	TGTGCCAGCAGTGGATACAGGGCGGGTTTCAATGAGCAGTTCTTC
TRBV7-7	-	TRBD1	TRBJ1-3	CASSRDSVAGNTIYF	TGTGCCAGCAGCCGGGACAGCGTGGCCGGGAACACCATATATTTT
TRBV12-5	-	TRBD1	TRBJ2-7	CASGAQGFNEQYF	TGTGCTAGTGGCGCACAGGGGTTCAACGAGCAGTACTTC
TRBV9	-	-	TRBJ1-2	CASSVGAGDYGYTF	TGTGCCAGCAGCGTAGGCGCAGGGGACTATGGCTACACCTTC
TRBV5-1	-	-	TRBJ2-2	CASSILPRETGELFF	TGCGCCAGCAGCATTTTACCCCGGGAGACCGGGGAGCTGTTTTTT
TRBV4-1	-	-	TRBJ2-7	CASSQEMTGVDEQYF	TGCGCCAGCAGCCAAGAAATGACGGGAGTGGACGAGCAGTACTTC
TRBV27	-	TRBD2	TRBJ2-1	CASSLVAGNSYNEQFF	TGTGCCAGCAGCCTAGTAGCGGGAAACTCCTACAATGAGCAGTTCTTC
TRBV2	-	-	TRBJ1-1	CASSATESNTEAFF	TGTGCCAGCAGTGCGACAGAATCGAACACTGAAGCTTTCTTT
TRBV4-1	-	-	TRBJ1-1	CASSQVGGGNTEAFF	TGCGCCAGCAGCCAAGTTGGGGGGGGGAACACTGAAGCTTTCTTT
TRBV6-4	-	TRBD2	TRBJ2-1	CASSSGLAGYNEQFF	TGTGCCAGCAGTTCAGGACTAGCGGGGTACAATGAGCAGTTCTTC
TRBV27	-	-	TRBJ2-7	CASSLSLRSGAYEQYF	TGTGCCAGCAGTTTATCCCTGAGATCGGGGGCCTACGAGCAGTACTTC
TRBV19	-	-	TRBJ2-1	CASSIVSSYNEQFF	TGTGCCAGTAGTATAGTGAGCTCCTACAATGAGCAGTTCTTC
TRBV4-1	-	TRBD2	TRBJ2-4	CASSLIPSGAAKNIQYF	TGCGCCAGCAGCCTAATACCTAGCGGGGCAGCCAAAAACATTCAGTACTTC
TRBV4-1	-	TRBD1	TRBJ1-4	CASSQVSGTANEKLFF	TGCGCCAGCAGCCAGGTCTCCGGGACAGCTAATGAAAAACTGTTTTTT
TRBV12-5	-	-	TRBJ1-5	CASGLFEGKGNQPQHF	TGTGCTAGTGGTTTGTTTGAGGGAAAGGGCAATCAGCCCCAGCATTTT
TRBV5-1	-	TRBD1	TRBJ1-1	CASSLEGQGSTEAFF	TGCGCCAGCAGCTTGGAAGGACAGGGGAGCACTGAAGCTTTCTTT
TRBV14	few	-	TRBJ1-1	CASSQAVNTEAFF	TGTGCCAGCAGCCAAGCGGTAAACACTGAAGCTTTCTTT
TRBV7-6	-	TRBD2	TRBJ2-3	CASSLRLAASTDTQYF	TGTGCCAGCAGCTTACGGCTAGCGGCTAGCACAGATACGCAGTATTTT
TRBV19	-	TRBD1	TRBJ2-2	CASRGQGATGELFF	TGTGCCAGTCGGGGACAGGGGGCCACCGGGGAGCTGTTTTTT
TRBV11-2	-	-	TRBJ1-1	CASSLDPAEAFF	TGTGCCAGCAGCTTAGATCCAGCTGAAGCTTTCTTT
TRBV2	-	TRBD2	TRBJ2-3	CASSPRTSGSPTDTQYF	TGTGCCAGCAGTCCCCGGACTAGCGGGAGCCCCACAGATACGCAGTATTTT
TRBV6-5	-	-	TRBJ1-2	CASTLGGAYGYTF	TGTGCCAGCACCCTAGGAGGAGCCTATGGCTACACCTTC
TRBV28	-	TRBD1	TRBJ1-2	CASSLRTGFYGYTF	TGTGCCAGCAGTTTACGGACAGGATTCTATGGCTACACCTTC
TRBV15	-	-	TRBJ2-3	CATRGFRTDGTQYF	TGTGCCACCAGGGGCTTTAGGACAGATGGTACGCAGTATTTT
TRBV6-5	-	TRBD1	TRBJ1-6	CASSGGTVRKSLHF	TGTGCCAGCAGTGGCGGGACAGTCCGTAAATCCCTCCACTTT
TRBV19	-	TRBD1	TRBJ1-4	CASSTGQGMGEKLFF	TGTGCCAGTAGTACAGGACAGGGAATGGGAGAAAAACTGTTTTTT
TRBV4-1	-	TRBD2	TRBJ2-5	CASSPGLAWQTQYF	TGCGCCAGCAGCCCGGGACTAGCTTGGCAGACCCAGTACTTC
TRBV7-9	-	-	TRBJ1-1	CASSRQENTEAFF	TGTGCCAGCAGCCGACAAGAGAACACTGAAGCTTTCTTT
TRBV5-1	-	-	TRBJ2-5	CASSLQGGSETQYF	TGCGCCAGCAGCTTACAGGGTGGGTCAGAGACCCAGTACTTC
TRBV19	-	TRBD1	TRBJ2-7	CASSQKRTGPYEQYF	TGTGCCAGTAGCCAGAAAAGGACAGGCCCCTACGAGCAGTACTTC
TRBV19	-	-	TRBJ1-1	CASYRERNTEAFF	TGTGCCAGTTACAGGGAAAGGAACACTGAAGCTTTCTTT
TRBV29-1	few	TRBD2	TRBJ2-3	CSASGGWTDTQYF	TGCAGCGCTAGCGGGGGGTGGACAGATACGCAGTATTTT
TRBV6-1	-	TRBD2	TRBJ2-3	CASSAVLAGGTDTQYF	TGTGCCAGCAGTGCGGTACTAGCGGGAGGCACAGATACGCAGTATTTT
TRBV11-2	few	-	TRBJ2-2	CASSLAPQANTGELFF	TGTGCCAGCAGCTTAGCTCCCCAAGCTAACACCGGGGAGCTGTTTTTT
TRBV2	-	-	TRBJ2-3	CASSVGRGTDTQYF	TGTGCCAGCAGTGTCGGAAGGGGGACAGATACGCAGTATTTT
TRBV19	-	-	TRBJ1-2	CASSKKGAGDSWYGYTF	TGTGCCAGTAGTAAAAAAGGCGCAGGGGATTCTTGGTATGGCTACACCTTC
TRBV18	-	TRBD1	TRBJ2-7	CASSPGQGGGGYEQYF	TGTGCCAGCTCACCAGGACAGGGTGGGGGAGGCTACGAGCAGTACTTC
TRBV6-5	-	TRBD1	TRBJ1-5	CASSGGNSNQPQHF	TGTGCCAGCTCAGGGGGAAATAGCAATCAGCCCCAGCATTTT